One and the same sample provided the 2 T cell receptor beta chains below, sequenced in a study of PD-1 blockade in classical Hodgkin lymphoma. Profiled with immunoSEQ multiplex PCR; TCRdb holds only in-frame clones, not every one. The data show about 13,000 clones, roughly 76% seen once. All the patients suffered relapse after autologous stem cell transplantation, and brentuximab vedotin exposure differed. Sequenced material: peripheral blood mononuclear cells (PBMCs), taken at baseline. These receptors came from a human donor with classical Hodgkin lymphoma.

CDR3 amino acids: CASSEAFPGRGYEQYF. CDR3 coding DNA: TGTGCCAGCAGTGAAGCCTTCCCGGGGAGGGGCTACGAGCAGTACTTC. This sequence joins TRBV6-1 and TRBJ2-7; 7 bases line up with TRBD2. With 0 bases clipped from V and 3 bases from J, the junction kept 8 bases outside the gene matches. Per germline, CDR1 MNHNS and CDR2 SASEGT. The CDR3 length is 16 residues.

The rearrangement joins TRBV28 to TRBJ2-1, with TRBD2 identical over 10 bases. Germline CDR1 MDHEN, CDR2 SYDVKM. V lost 3 bases to trimming and J lost 5 bases; unmatched junction nucleotides: 7. The CDR3 loop spans 16 amino acids. As DNA, the CDR3 is TGTGCCAGCAGTTTGGTGGCTAGCGGGAGTAACAATGAGCAGTTCTTC. It specifies CASSLVASGSNNEQFF.